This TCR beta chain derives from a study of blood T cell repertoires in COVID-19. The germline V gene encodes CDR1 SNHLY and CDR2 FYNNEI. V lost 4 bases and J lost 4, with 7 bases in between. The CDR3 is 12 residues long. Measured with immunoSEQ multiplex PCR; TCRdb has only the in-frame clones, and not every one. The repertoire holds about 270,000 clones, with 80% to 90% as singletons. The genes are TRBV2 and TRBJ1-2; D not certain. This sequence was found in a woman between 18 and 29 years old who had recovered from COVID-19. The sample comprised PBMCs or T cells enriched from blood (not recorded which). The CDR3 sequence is CASSGTPYGYTF. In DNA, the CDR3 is TGTGCCAGCAGTGGGACTCCCTATGGCTACACCTTC. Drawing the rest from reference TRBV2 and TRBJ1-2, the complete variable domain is EPEVTQTPSHQVTQMGQEVILRCVPISNHLYFYWYRQILGQKVEFLVSFYNNEISEKSEIFDDQFSVERPDGSNFTLKIRSTKLEDSAMYFCASSGTPYGYTFGSGTRLTVV.